This T cell receptor (beta chain) was retrieved from a study of regulatory T cells in long-lasting Graves disease. This clonotype came up once. Antigen specificity is unknown. Time point described: newly diagnosed GD, antithyroid drugs for less than 3 months. Isolated PBMC RNA provided the starting material for the TCR library. J gave up 2 bases and V 7 bases, and 13 bases lay outside the gene matches. This CDR3 comprises 17 residues. In germline, CDR1 is SEHNR, CDR2 FQNEAQ (reference sequence). Points from the study as a whole: Those with persistent Graves' had less TCR diversity than newly diagnosed patients. There were preferences for TRBV28, TRBJ1-2 and TRBJ2-5 in persistent disease.

Through Arm-PCR of CDR3 regions and iRepertoire HTBI primers, TCR beta libraries were built. A single record per CDR3 protein comes from TCRdb applying MiXCR to the multiplex PCR reads. The sample holds about 540,000 distinct CDR3 sequences; about 14% are singletons and the top ten take 10%. These records were also assigned to another study, of T cells in Graves' hyperthyroidism and ophthalmopathy. That paper notes: A 13 V-J signature model discriminated ophthalmopathy versus stable hyperthyroidism. In validation, the model predicted ophthalmopathy. These predictions came a median approximately six months before onset.

The rearrangement links TRBV7-9 to TRBJ2-5, with 10 bases fitting TRBD1. The receptor's source is a man aged 25 to 40 with Graves disease. The sample here was peripheral blood mononuclear cells (PBMCs), taken at new diagnosis, from a patient treated with antithyroid drugs. This CDR3 is CASTLRRWDRGQETQYF. The CDR3 nucleotides are TGTGCCAGCACCCTCAGACGGTGGGACAGGGGACAAGAGACCCAGTACTTC.